What follows are 27 T cell receptor beta chains derived from one specimen sequenced in a study of cytomegalovirus exposure and HLA in healthy donors. It was with 60 Vbeta and 13 Jbeta primers that the PCR ran. Sequencing was performed with immunoSEQ multiplex PCR; in TCRdb, only in-frame clones are kept and a portion is missing. This sample's clone table lists 65,000 to 95,000 clones. The sequenced material came from PBMCs. The receptors shown here come from a woman aged 55-69 years in good health and CMV-seronegative.

The rearrangement uses TRBV7-9 and TRBJ2-1; 7 nucleotides align to TRBD2. Germline assignment: CDR1 SEHNR and CDR2 FQNEAQ (reference sequence). The V segment lost 4 bases and the J segment 0 bases; nucleotides outside the gene matches: 9. The CDR3 length is 17 residues. The DNA of the CDR3 is TGTGCCAGCAGCTCCCCTAGCGGCAGCAGCTCCTACAATGAGCAGTTCTTC. Protein: CASSSPSGSSSYNEQFF.

This sequence joins TRBV5-5 and TRBJ1-1; 7 nucleotides line up with TRBD1. Germline trimming cut 3 bases from V and 2 bases from J; bases unmatched to any gene: 4. This CDR3 is built from 14 residues. Germline CDR1 SGHKS, CDR2 YYEKEE (reference sequence). The chain's CDR3 is CASSSGTANTEAFF. DNA for the CDR3: TGTGCCAGCAGCTCCGGGACAGCAAACACTGAAGCTTTCTTT.

The chain combines TRBV10-1 with TRBJ2-5, with TRBD1 as a possible D gene (6 bases). The V end lost 0 bases, the J end lost 2 bases, and 13 bases lay between the germline ends. This CDR3 is 16 amino acids long. Looked up from germline, CDR1 is WNHNN and CDR2 is SYGVQD (reference sequence). The CDR3 protein is CASSESGKGEQETQYF. The CDR3 DNA follows: TGCGCCAGCAGTGAGTCTGGGAAGGGGGAACAAGAGACCCAGTACTTC.

This sequence joins TRBV6-5 and TRBJ1-2; 12 bases align to TRBD1. In germline, CDR1 is MNHEY, CDR2 SVGAGI. This CDR3 region has 15 residues. Trimming cost V 6 bases and J 7 bases; bases outside gene matches: 9. Here the CDR3 DNA reads TGTGCCAGCAGGACGGCGGGACAGGGGGCTCGTGGCTACACCTTC. This codes for CASRTAGQGARGYTF.

V gene TRBV11-2 combines with J gene TRBJ1-6; D not certain. The germline V gene encodes CDR1 SGHAT and CDR2 FQNNGV. The CDR3 covers 13 residues. Deletions cut 6 bases from V and 7 bases from J, with 10 bases between. The CDR3 loop is CASREEGNSPLHF. CDR3 bases: TGTGCCAGCAGGGAAGAGGGAAATTCACCCCTCCACTTT.

The chain carries TRBV10-1 and TRBJ2-7; tentatively, D is TRBD1 (5 bases). This CDR3 comprises 14 residues. V was cut by 2 bases and J by 2 bases, with 10 bases left in between. Germline-derived CDR1 and CDR2 are WNHNN and SYGVQD (reference sequence). The CDR3 sequence: CASSEGASTYEQYF. In DNA, the CDR3 is TGCGCCAGCAGTGAGGGGGCCTCCACCTACGAGCAGTACTTC.

The CDR3 protein is CASSQAYRGRTEAFF. CDR3 bases: TGCGCCAGCAGCCAGGCCTACAGGGGGCGGACTGAAGCTTTCTTT. J is TRBJ1-1 and V is TRBV4-1; TRBD1 aligns across 9 bases. Germline V gene sequence: CDR1 MGHRA, CDR2 YSYEKL. V shed 3 bases, J shed 5 bases, and the junction held 7 bases outside the gene matches. There are 15 residues in the CDR3.

This chain joins TRBV19 and TRBJ2-4; D may be TRBD1 (6 bases). With 8 bases removed from V and 1 base from J, the gap between germline ends came to 15 bases. Germline values: CDR1 LNHDA, CDR2 SQIVND (reference sequence). The CDR3 is 15 residues long. CDR3 protein: CASGTPSPAKNIQYF. CDR3 sequence (DNA): TGTGCCAGTGGGACACCCTCCCCGGCCAAAAACATTCAGTACTTC.

As regards this clone: The junction differs from germline at one of its ends, possibly a read error. The rearrangement joins TRBV7-9 to TRBJ1-1; a weak D match, TRBD1 (6 bases). The CDR3 has 17 amino acids. Germline CDR1 reads SEHNR; CDR2 reads FQNEAQ (reference sequence). The CDR3 loop is CACRPQTGGGWGTEAFF. The CDR3 nucleotides read TGTGCCTGCAGGCCACAGACAGGAGGCGGGTGGGGGACTGAAGCTTTCTTT.

V usage is TRBV7-9 and J usage is TRBJ2-1; D uncertain. Deletions cut 2 bases from V and 8 bases from J, with 16 bases between. Germline V gene data show CDR1 as SEHNR and CDR2 as FQNEAQ (reference sequence). The CDR3 has 15 amino acids. The chain's CDR3 is CASSLPHTVIDEQFF. The CDR3, as DNA: TGTGCCAGCAGCTTACCGCATACGGTTATTGATGAGCAGTTCTTC.

J is TRBJ1-5 and V is TRBV10-1; D not certain. Trimming took off 11 bases at V and 4 bases at J, with 15 bases between the two ends. Germline V gives CDR1 WNHNN, CDR2 SYGVQD (reference sequence). There are 13 residues in the CDR3. The CDR3 nucleotides read TGCGCCCCTTACGGGGTGGAAAATCAGCCCCAGCATTTT. Protein: CAPYGVENQPQHF.

This chain connects TRBV28 to TRBJ2-7; D unclear. Between the trimmed V and J ends, which lost 3 bases and 2 bases, there was a span of 14 bases. From germline, CDR1 is MDHEN and CDR2 SYDVKM. This CDR3 spans 15 amino acids. DNA of the CDR3: TGTGCCAGCAGTTTTTGGTTTTCAGCGACCTACGAGCAGTACTTC. It translates to CASSFWFSATYEQYF.

Comment on this clone: At one end, the junction sequence differs from germline, possibly due to a read error. V and J are TRBV11-2 and TRBJ1-1; TRBD1 matches 10 bases. Germline CDR1 SGHAT, CDR2 FQNNGV. This CDR3 has 16 residues. The CDR3 is CVSRWDRGLLNTEAFF. The DNA for the CDR3 is TGTGTCAGCAGGTGGGACAGGGGCTTGTTGAACACTGAAGCTTTCTTT.

The chain employs TRBV10-3 and TRBJ2-5, with 9 nucleotides matching TRBD2. CDR3 length: 13 residues. Germline CDR1 ENHRY, CDR2 SYGVKD. Trimming removed 6 bases from V and 4 bases from J; junction bases left unmatched: 3. The CDR3 DNA is TGTGCCATCAGCAGTAGCGGGAGAGAGACCCAGTACTTC. Translated: CAISSSGRETQYF.

The V call is TRBV11-2, the J call TRBJ1-4, with D tentatively TRBD1 (5 bases). V was pared by 6 bases and J by 8 bases, with 19 bases between. Germline V gene data show CDR1 as SGHAT and CDR2 as FQNNGV. The CDR3 extends over 15 amino acids. In nucleotides, the CDR3 is TGTGCCAGCAGACCGATGAGCTGGGGCGCCGAAAAACTGTTTTTT. It is translated as CASRPMSWGAEKLFF.

V is TRBV11-2 and J is TRBJ2-7; 7 bases map to TRBD1. This CDR3 has 17 amino acids. The V segment lost 0 bases and the J segment 5 bases; nucleotides outside the gene matches: 13. From germline, CDR1 is SGHAT and CDR2 FQNNGV. CDR3 in amino acids: CASSLDGLQGPIDEQYF. The CDR3 DNA follows: TGTGCCAGCAGCTTAGATGGGTTACAGGGGCCAATTGACGAGCAGTACTTC.

V and J are TRBV19 and TRBJ1-1, with 9 bases identical to TRBD1. Germline V gene lookup returns CDR1 LNHDA and CDR2 SQIVND (reference sequence). This CDR3 is 14 amino acids long. J lost 4 bases, V lost 6 bases, and 6 bases had no gene match. CDR3 amino acids: CASSTTGGGTEAFF. CDR3 nucleotide sequence: TGTGCCAGTAGCACAACAGGGGGCGGCACTGAAGCTTTCTTT.

The V gene is TRBV10-1, the J gene TRBJ1-6; perhaps TRBD1 as D (5 bases). This CDR3 region has 17 residues. V lost 7 bases and J lost 1, with 17 bases in between. Germline-derived CDR1 and CDR2 are WNHNN and SYGVQD (reference sequence). The CDR3 protein is CASTQTPQGSYNSPLHF. The CDR3 nucleotides read TGCGCCAGCACCCAAACTCCTCAGGGATCCTATAATTCACCCCTCCACTTT.

This chain links TRBV5-1 with TRBJ2-7; tentatively, D is TRBD2 (5 bases). V lost 4 bases, J lost 2 bases, and 7 bases lay in between. This CDR3 contains 12 residues. Germline CDR1 SGHRS, CDR2 YFSETQ. As DNA, the CDR3 is TGCGCCAGCAGCGAGACTACCTACGAGCAGTACTTC. Amino acid sequence: CASSETTYEQYF.

The chain joins TRBV5-1 to TRBJ1-1, with D perhaps matching TRBD1 (5 bases). The CDR3 extends over 13 amino acids. The germline CDR1 and CDR2 sequences are SGHRS and YFSETQ. Trimming removed 4 bases at V and 8 bases at J, with 15 bases between. The CDR3 DNA reads as TGCGCCAGCAGCCCCCCGACAGCCGGCGAAGCTTTCTTT. It translates to CASSPPTAGEAFF. The complete variable domain, with remaining parts taken from reference TRBV5-1 and TRBJ1-1, reads KAGVTQTPRYLIKTRGQQVTLSCSPISGHRSVSWYQQTPGQGLQFLFEYFSETQRNKGNFPGRFSGRQFSNSRSEMNVSTLELGDSALYLCASSPPTAGEAFFGQGTRLTVV.

This rearrangement joins TRBV4-2 to TRBJ2-7; TRBD2 might be the D (6 bases). V was trimmed by 1 base and J by 7 bases, leaving 17 bases between them. Per the germline V gene, CDR1 is LGHNA and CDR2 is YNFKEQ. CDR3 length equals 15 residues. CDR3 protein: CASSQGLAVNGEQYF. In nucleotides, the CDR3 is TGTGCCAGCAGCCAAGGGTTAGCGGTCAACGGGGAGCAGTACTTC.

About this clone itself: The junction does not match germline at one end; this may be a read error. This rearrangement joins TRBV7-7 to TRBJ2-1; 7 bases align to TRBD2. Germline V gives CDR1 SSHAT, CDR2 FNYEAQ (reference sequence). The CDR3 is 15 residues long. CDR3 sequence: CASSSGREMGNEQFF. The CDR3 DNA reads TGTGCTAGCAGCTCAGGGCGGGAGATGGGCAATGAGCAGTTCTTC. Looking up the rest from reference TRBV7-7 and TRBJ2-1 gives the full variable domain: GAGVSQSPRYKVTKRGQDVTLRCDPISSHATLYWYQQALGQGPEFLTYFNYEAQPDKSGLPSDRFSAERPEGSISTLTIQRTEQRDSAMYRCASSSGREMGNEQFFGPGTRLTVL.

The CDR3 sequence: CASSSLAGADTGELFF. The CDR3, as DNA: TGTGCCAGCAGTTCTCTAGCGGGAGCGGACACCGGGGAGCTGTTTTTT. The J gene is TRBJ2-2, the V gene TRBV6-6; the match to TRBD2 covers 10 bases. Germline V gene sequence: CDR1 MNHNY, CDR2 SVGAGI (reference sequence). The CDR3 contains 16 residues. V shed 4 bases and J 3 bases; nucleotides not matched to a gene: 5.

This chain joins TRBV20-1 and TRBJ1-2; D gene uncertain. The ends were cut back, 2 bases at V and 7 bases at J, with 8 bases in the middle. Looked up from germline, CDR1 is DFQATT and CDR2 is SNEGSKA (reference sequence). The CDR3 runs to 11 residues. The CDR3 sequence is CSARTGGGYTF. The DNA of the CDR3 is TGCAGTGCTAGAACCGGAGGTGGCTACACCTTC.

The rearrangement joins TRBV5-4 to TRBJ2-1, with 11 nucleotides matching TRBD2. The CDR3 runs 15 residues. J gave up 3 bases and V 2 bases, and 1 base lay outside the gene matches. Germline lookup yields CDR1 SGHNT and CDR2 YYREEE (reference sequence). The DNA for the CDR3 is TGTGCCAGCAGCTTAACTAGCGGGAGCTACAATGAGCAGTTCTTC. Its protein is CASSLTSGSYNEQFF.

V and J are TRBV19 and TRBJ2-7, with 7 nucleotides matching TRBD2. Germline CDR1 reads LNHDA; CDR2 reads SQIVND (reference sequence). This CDR3 contains 16 residues. The V and J ends lost 4 bases and 0 bases, in that order; junction bases with no gene match: 9. The chain's CDR3 is CASSNSLAASSYEQYF. DNA of the CDR3: TGTGCCAGTAGTAACTCTCTAGCGGCGAGCTCCTACGAGCAGTACTTC. The entire variable domain, with the rest obtained from reference TRBV19 and TRBJ2-7, is as follows: DGGITQSPKYLFRKEGQNVTLSCEQNLNHDAMYWYRQDPGQGLRLIYYSQIVNDFQKGDIAEGYSVSREKKESFPLTVTSAQKNPTAFYLCASSNSLAASSYEQYFGPGTRLTVT.

As regards this clone: The germline gene is not matched at one end of the junction; a read error may be the cause. This sequence joins TRBV7-7 and TRBJ2-7, with 9 bases that match TRBD1. This CDR3 comprises 13 residues. Germline V lookup: CDR1 SSHAT, CDR2 FNYEAQ (reference sequence). The CDR3 is CASSRDRVGEQYF. CDR3 DNA sequence: TGTGCTAGCAGCCGGGACAGGGTGGGGGAGCAGTACTTC.